This T cell receptor beta chain derives from a study of shared clonotypes between healthy human individuals. Deletions cut 4 bases from V and 11 bases from J, with 12 bases between. Germline CDR1 is GTSNPN and CDR2 is SVGIG (reference sequence). CDR3 size: 12 residues. In the CD4+ fraction, cells were divided into CD45RA+ naive and CD45RA-negative memory subsets. Original methodology: ImmunoSEQ output held junction-only sequences without quality scores, so filtering differed. The assay was immunoSEQ multiplex PCR, and TCRdb's table has in-frame clones only and misses some. That table supplies the V and J calls and clone size; D and trimming were determined from the DNA. Of millions of clones in the sample, 85% to 95% were seen once.

This chain connects TRBV30 to TRBJ1-6, with unresolved D. The sequence was obtained from a young man in good health. The sample consisted of naive CD4+ T cells sorted from blood. Described subset: CD45RA+ positively selected. The CDR3 DNA sequence: TGTGCCTGGATGCAGTCCACTCCACCCCTCCACTTT. Protein sequence: CAWMQSTPPLHF.